Below, 10 T cell receptor beta chains from the same sample are listed, as sequenced in a study of T cells and copy number aberrations in small-cell lung cancer. Sequenced by immunoSEQ multiplex PCR; TCRdb stores in-frame clones only, minus some. The sample has 2,000 to 2,500 clones; 79% are singletons. The sample taken for sequencing was normal tissue next to the tumor. The receptors here all came from a woman aged 55-70 years with small cell lung cancer.

The chain links TRBV19 to TRBJ2-5; D possibly corresponds to TRBD2 (5 bases). With 8 bases removed from V and 4 bases from J, the gap between germline ends came to 14 bases. This CDR3 comprises 13 residues. Germline CDR1 LNHDA, CDR2 SQIVND (reference sequence). CDR3 amino acids: CASSGGRVETQYF. CDR3 nucleotides: TGTGCCAGTTCTGGCGGGCGAGTAGAGACCCAGTACTTC.

The rearrangement uses TRBV18 and TRBJ1-2; a weak D match, TRBD1 (5 bases). The CDR3 covers 12 residues. V was clipped by 6 bases and J by 10 bases, with 15 bases between them. The germline gives CDR1 KGHSH, CDR2 LQKENI. The CDR3, as DNA: TGTGCCAGCTCGCGACCTCAGGGATACTACACCTTC. Translating gives CASSRPQGYYTF.

This chain uses TRBV5-1 with TRBJ2-7; 7 nucleotides line up with TRBD1. CDR3 size: 13 residues. Germline CDR1 reads SGHRS; CDR2 reads YFSETQ. The junction had 6 bases not matched to a gene; V was cut back by 3 bases and J by 6 bases. The CDR3 nucleotides are TGCGCCAGCAGCTCTAGGGACAGCGGCGAGCAGTACTTC. Translation: CASSSRDSGEQYF.

J is TRBJ2-3 and V is TRBV10-3; possible D gene TRBD1, 6 bases. The V end was cut by 0 bases, the J end by 1 base, with 11 bases between. The CDR3 runs to 16 residues. Germline values: CDR1 ENHRY, CDR2 SYGVKD. The CDR3 here is CAISESDRSRTDTQYF. CDR3 sequence (DNA): TGTGCCATCAGTGAGTCCGACAGGTCTCGCACAGATACGCAGTATTTT.

The V gene is TRBV5-1, the J gene TRBJ2-3; D unclear. The ends were cut back, 0 bases at V and 6 bases at J, with 14 bases in the middle. The CDR3 runs to 15 residues. CDR1 is SGHRS, CDR2 YFSETQ, per germline. CDR3 coding DNA: TGCGCCAGCAGCTTGGACGGTAGCCCCCCGGATACGCAGTATTTT. Its protein product is CASSLDGSPPDTQYF.

The gene calls are TRBV6-1 and TRBJ1-5; possibly TRBD1 for D (5 bases). Deletions cut 6 bases from V and 3 bases from J, with 12 bases between. The CDR3 is 14 amino acids. Germline CDR1 MNHNS, CDR2 SASEGT. The CDR3 nucleotides read TGTGCCAGCAGGCCCGGGGACGACAATCAGCCCCAGCATTTT. It specifies CASRPGDDNQPQHF.

This chain joins TRBV15 and TRBJ1-2, with D uncertain. The V and J ends lost 1 base and 6 bases respectively, with 12 bases between them. The CDR3 runs 14 residues. Germline loops: CDR1 LNHNV, CDR2 YYDKDF (reference sequence). CDR3 in amino acids: CATSRVRGSHGYTF. The CDR3 nucleotides are TGTGCCACCAGCAGAGTGAGAGGGTCCCATGGCTACACCTTC.

The chain couples TRBV2 to TRBJ1-2; 8 nucleotides agree with TRBD1. Germline CDR1 reads SNHLY; CDR2 reads FYNNEI. Unmatched junction bases numbered 9, after V lost 4 bases and J lost 8 bases. The CDR3 contains 14 residues. DNA for the CDR3: TGTGCCAGCAGTGCTCAAGTCAGGGGGCTGGGCTACACCTTC. Residues: CASSAQVRGLGYTF.

V is TRBV5-6 and J is TRBJ2-1, with a tentative D call TRBD2 (5 bases). Germline CDR1 reads SGHDT; CDR2 reads YYEEEE. The length of the CDR3 is 13 residues. The ends were cut back, 7 bases at V and 5 bases at J, with 13 bases in the middle. CDR3 DNA sequence: TGTGCCAGCCTGGAGGAAAGGAACAATGAGCAGTTCTTC. It codes for CASLEERNNEQFF. Based on the CDR3 plus reference TRBV5-6 and TRBJ2-1, the full variable domain is DAGVTQSPTHLIKTRGQQVTLRCSPKSGHDTVSWYQQALGQGPQFIFQYYEEEERQRGNFPDRFSGHQFPNYSSELNVNALLLGDSALYLCASLEERNNEQFFGPGTRLTVL.

CDR3 sequence (DNA): TGTGCCAGCAGCTTACCCCGGGCAGGTCTGGGCGGGGAGCTGTTTTTT. Translated, it gives CASSLPRAGLGGELFF. The rearrangement uses TRBV7-6 and TRBJ2-2; unclear D gene. Trimming shortened V by 2 bases and J by 7 bases, and 17 bases separated the two germline ends. This CDR3 has 16 amino acids. Germline CDR1 is SGHVS and CDR2 is FNYEAQ.